The present T cell receptor beta chain was sequenced within a study of identical twins. In TCRdb, the 5' RACE reads were re-called with MiXCR into one record per CDR3 protein. This sample yields more than 1.5 million distinct CDR3 sequences, of which about 30% are seen a single time; approximately 0.29% belongs to the top ten. This clonotype has a handful of counts. The V end was cut by 2 bases, the J end by 3 bases, with 11 bases between. The CDR3 consists of 14 residues. Germline V lookup: CDR1 SGHRS, CDR2 YFSETQ. The sample taken for sequencing was cord blood. The TCR sequence derives from a newborn girl in good health. V is TRBV5-1 and J is TRBJ1-2; perhaps TRBD1 as D (6 bases). This CDR3 reads CASSFGDIYYGYTF. The CDR3 bases are TGCGCCAGCAGCTTCGGGGACATCTACTATGGCTACACCTTC.